This T cell receptor beta chain was sequenced during a study of cytomegalovirus exposure and HLA in healthy donors. Findings and limits, study-wide: Altogether, more than 150 TCR beta chains were recorded as cytomegalovirus-associated. The classifier, whose performance was assessed in both the original and validation cohorts, reportedly diagnosed cytomegalovirus status with high specificity and sensitivity. Under in vitro conditions, a few CMV-associated chains were confirmed as specific for CMV antigens.

As regards this clone: The antigen is unknown.

Using immunoSEQ multiplex PCR, the repertoire was profiled, and TCRdb retains in-frame clones only, with some absent. The sample holds roughly 150,000 clones; roughly 91% are singletons and the top ten take approximately 3.2%. The germline V gene has CDR1 MGHRA and CDR2 YSYEKL. The CDR3 extends over 16 amino acids. Trimming removed 0 bases at V and 7 bases at J, with 19 bases between. The chain uses TRBV4-1 and TRBJ2-7, with a tentative D call TRBD2 (5 bases). The sample was PBMCs. This sequence originates from a young woman in good health and CMV-seropositive. CDR3 bases: TGCGCCAGCAGCCAAGAAATAGAGTTAATTACGGGGGAGCAGTACTTC. Protein product: CASSQEIELITGEQYF.